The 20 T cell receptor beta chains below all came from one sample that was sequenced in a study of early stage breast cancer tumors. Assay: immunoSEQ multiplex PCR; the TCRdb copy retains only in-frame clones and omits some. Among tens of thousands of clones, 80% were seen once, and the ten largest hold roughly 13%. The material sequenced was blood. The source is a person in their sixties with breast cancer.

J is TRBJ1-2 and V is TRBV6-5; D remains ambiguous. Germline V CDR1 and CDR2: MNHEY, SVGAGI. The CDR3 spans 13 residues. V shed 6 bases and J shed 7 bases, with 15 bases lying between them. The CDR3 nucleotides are TGTGCCAGCAGCTTTCTCGGTCGGGGTGGCTACACCTTC. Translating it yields CASSFLGRGGYTF.

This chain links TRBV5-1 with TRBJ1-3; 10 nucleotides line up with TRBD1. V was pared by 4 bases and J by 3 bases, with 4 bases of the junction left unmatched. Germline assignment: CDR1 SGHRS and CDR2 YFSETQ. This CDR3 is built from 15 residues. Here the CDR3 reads CASSPDRGLGNTIYF. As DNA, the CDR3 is TGCGCCAGCAGCCCCGACAGGGGGCTTGGAAACACCATATATTTT.

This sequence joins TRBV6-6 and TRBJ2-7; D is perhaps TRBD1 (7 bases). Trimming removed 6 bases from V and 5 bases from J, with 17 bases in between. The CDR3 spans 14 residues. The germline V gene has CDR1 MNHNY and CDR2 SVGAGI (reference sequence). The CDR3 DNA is TGTGCCAGCAGCTGGAGGGCTCAGGGGGACGAGCAGTACTTC. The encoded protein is CASSWRAQGDEQYF.

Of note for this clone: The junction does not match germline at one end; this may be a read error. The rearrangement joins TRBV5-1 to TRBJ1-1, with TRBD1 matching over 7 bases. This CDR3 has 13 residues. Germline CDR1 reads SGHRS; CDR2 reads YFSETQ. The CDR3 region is CASSLVYRGEAFF. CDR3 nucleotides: TGTGCCAGCAGCTTGGTTTACAGGGGTGAAGCTTTCTTT.

The CDR3 region has the DNA TGTGCCAGTAGTGGGGGACTAGCGGGAGAGGTATCCGGGGAGCTGTTTTTT. Translating it yields CASSGGLAGEVSGELFF. The V gene is TRBV19, the J gene TRBJ2-2, with 14 bases identical to TRBD2. The germline gives CDR1 LNHDA, CDR2 SQIVND (reference sequence). V trimming: 5 bases; J trimming: 6 bases; junction bases outside the gene matches: 8. CDR3 length: 17 amino acids.

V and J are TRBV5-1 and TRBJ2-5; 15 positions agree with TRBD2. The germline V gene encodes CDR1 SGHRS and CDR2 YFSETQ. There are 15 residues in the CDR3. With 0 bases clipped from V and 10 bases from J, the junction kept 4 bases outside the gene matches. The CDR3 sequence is CASSLGAGLAGGQYF. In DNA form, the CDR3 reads TGCGCCAGCAGCTTGGGCGCGGGACTAGCGGGGGGCCAGTACTTC.

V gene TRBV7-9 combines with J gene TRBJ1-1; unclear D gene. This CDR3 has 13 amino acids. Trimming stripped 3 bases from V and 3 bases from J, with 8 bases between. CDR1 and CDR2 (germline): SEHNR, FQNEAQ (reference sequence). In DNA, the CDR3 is TGTGCCAGCAGCTTCTTACGGGACACTGAAGCTTTCTTT. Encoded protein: CASSFLRDTEAFF.

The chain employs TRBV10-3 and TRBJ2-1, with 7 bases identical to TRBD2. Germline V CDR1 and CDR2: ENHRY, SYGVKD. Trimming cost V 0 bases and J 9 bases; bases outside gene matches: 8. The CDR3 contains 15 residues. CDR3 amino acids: CAISESASGFSEQFF. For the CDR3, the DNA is TGTGCCATCAGTGAGTCGGCTAGCGGATTCAGTGAGCAGTTCTTC.

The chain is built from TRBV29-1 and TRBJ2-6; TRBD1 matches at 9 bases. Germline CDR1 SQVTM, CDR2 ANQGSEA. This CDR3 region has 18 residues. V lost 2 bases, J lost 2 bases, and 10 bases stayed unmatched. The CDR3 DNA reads TGCAGCGTTGAAAGGGCGACAGGGGGAGACACTGGGGCCAACGTCCTGACTTTC. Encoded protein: CSVERATGGDTGANVLTF.

The chain's CDR3 is CASSFGQDYEQYF. In DNA form, the CDR3 reads TGTGCCAGCAGTTTCGGTCAGGACTACGAGCAGTACTTC. The genes are TRBV28 and TRBJ2-7; D gene unclear. Trimming took off 3 bases at V and 3 bases at J, with 9 bases between the two ends. Germline V lookup: CDR1 MDHEN, CDR2 SYDVKM. The CDR3 length is 13 residues.

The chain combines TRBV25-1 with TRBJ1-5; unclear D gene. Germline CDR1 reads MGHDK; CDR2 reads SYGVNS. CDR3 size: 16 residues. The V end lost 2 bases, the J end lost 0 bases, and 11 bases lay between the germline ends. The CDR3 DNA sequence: TGTGCCAGCAGTGAAGGTTACATCTTTAGCAATCAGCCCCAGCATTTT. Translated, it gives CASSEGYIFSNQPQHF. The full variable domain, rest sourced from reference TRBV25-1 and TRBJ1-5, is EADIYQTPRYLVIGTGKKITLECSQTMGHDKMYWYQQDPGMELHLIHYSYGVNSTEKGDLSSESTVSRIRTEHFPLTLESARPSHTSQYLCASSEGYIFSNQPQHFGDGTRLSIL.

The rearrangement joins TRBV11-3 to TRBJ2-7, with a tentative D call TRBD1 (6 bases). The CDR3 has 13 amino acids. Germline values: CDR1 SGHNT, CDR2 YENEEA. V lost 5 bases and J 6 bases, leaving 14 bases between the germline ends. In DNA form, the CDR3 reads TGTGCCAGCAGCCCGAGACAGGTCTCCGAGCAGTACTTC. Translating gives CASSPRQVSEQYF.

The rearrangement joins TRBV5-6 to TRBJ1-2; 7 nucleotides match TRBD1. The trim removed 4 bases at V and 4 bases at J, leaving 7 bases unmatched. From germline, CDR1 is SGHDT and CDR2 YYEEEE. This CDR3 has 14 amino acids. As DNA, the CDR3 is TGTGCCAGCAGCATCATCCGGGACAGCTATGGCTACACCTTC. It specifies CASSIIRDSYGYTF. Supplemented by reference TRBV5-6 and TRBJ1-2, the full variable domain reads DAGVTQSPTHLIKTRGQQVTLRCSPKSGHDTVSWYQQALGQGPQFIFQYYEEEERQRGNFPDRFSGHQFPNYSSELNVNALLLGDSALYLCASSIIRDSYGYTFGSGTRLTVV.

The CDR3 reads CASGRGLEWLNEQYF. In nucleotides, the CDR3 is TGTGCCAGCGGGCGGGGGTTGGAGTGGCTCAACGAGCAGTACTTC. This chain uses TRBV5-6 with TRBJ2-7, with 7 nucleotides matching TRBD2. Germline values: CDR1 SGHDT, CDR2 YYEEEE. J was trimmed by 5 bases and V by 7 bases; bases with no gene match: 15. The CDR3 has 15 residues.

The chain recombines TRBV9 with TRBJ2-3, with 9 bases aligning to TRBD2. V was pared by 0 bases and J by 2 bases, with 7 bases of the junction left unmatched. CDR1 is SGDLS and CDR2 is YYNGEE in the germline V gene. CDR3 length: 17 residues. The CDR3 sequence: CASSVVGAGGSTDTQYF. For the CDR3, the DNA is TGTGCCAGCAGCGTAGTCGGAGCGGGGGGATCCACAGATACGCAGTATTTT.

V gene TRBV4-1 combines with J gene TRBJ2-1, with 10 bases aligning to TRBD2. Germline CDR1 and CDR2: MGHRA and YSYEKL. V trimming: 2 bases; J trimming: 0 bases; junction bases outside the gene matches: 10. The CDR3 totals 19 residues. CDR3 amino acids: CASSQRTSGSYSSYNEQFF. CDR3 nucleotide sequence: TGCGCCAGCAGCCAACGGACTAGCGGTTCTTATAGCTCCTACAATGAGCAGTTCTTC.

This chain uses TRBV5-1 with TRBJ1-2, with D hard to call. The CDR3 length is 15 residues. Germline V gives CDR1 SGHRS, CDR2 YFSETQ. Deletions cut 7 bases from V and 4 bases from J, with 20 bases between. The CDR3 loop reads CASRNVSGLTYGYTF. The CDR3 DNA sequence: TGCGCCAGCCGGAACGTGAGTGGGCTCACCTATGGCTACACCTTC.

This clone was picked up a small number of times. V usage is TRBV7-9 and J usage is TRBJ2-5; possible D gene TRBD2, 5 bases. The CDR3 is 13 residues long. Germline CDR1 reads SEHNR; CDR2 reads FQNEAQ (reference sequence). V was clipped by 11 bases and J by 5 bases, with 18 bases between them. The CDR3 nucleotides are TGTGCCGGGTCTTCGGGGAGAAGCGAGACCCAGTACTTC. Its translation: CAGSSGRSETQYF. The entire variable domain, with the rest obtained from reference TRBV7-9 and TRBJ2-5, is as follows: DTGVSQNPRHKITKRGQNVTFRCDPISEHNRLYWYRQTLGQGPEFLTYFQNEAQLEKSRLLSDRFSAERPKGSFSTLEIQRTEQGDSAMYLCAGSSGRSETQYFGPGTRLLVL.

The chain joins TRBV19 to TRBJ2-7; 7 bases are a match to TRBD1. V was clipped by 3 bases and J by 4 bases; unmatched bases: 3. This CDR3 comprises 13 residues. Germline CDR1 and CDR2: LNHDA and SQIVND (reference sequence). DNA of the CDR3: TGTGCCAGTAGTATCCAGGGGGATTACGAGCAGTACTTC. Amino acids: CASSIQGDYEQYF.

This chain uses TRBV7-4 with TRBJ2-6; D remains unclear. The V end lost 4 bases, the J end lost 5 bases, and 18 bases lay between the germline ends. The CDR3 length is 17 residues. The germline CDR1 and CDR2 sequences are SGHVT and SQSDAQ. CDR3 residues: CASSSNSSQSRANVLTF. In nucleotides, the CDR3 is TGTGCCAGCAGCTCCAATAGCTCACAAAGTCGGGCCAACGTCCTGACTTTC.